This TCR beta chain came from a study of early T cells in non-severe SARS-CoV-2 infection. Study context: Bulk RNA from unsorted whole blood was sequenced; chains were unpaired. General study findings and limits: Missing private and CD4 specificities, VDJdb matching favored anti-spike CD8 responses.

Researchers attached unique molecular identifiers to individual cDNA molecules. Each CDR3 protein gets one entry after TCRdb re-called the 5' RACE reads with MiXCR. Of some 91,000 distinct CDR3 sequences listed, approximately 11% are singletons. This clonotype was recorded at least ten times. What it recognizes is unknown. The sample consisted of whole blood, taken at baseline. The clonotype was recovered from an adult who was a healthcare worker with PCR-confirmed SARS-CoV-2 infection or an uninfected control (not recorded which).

For the CDR3, the DNA is TGCAGCGCCTCCAGGGACCTGAACACTGAAGCTTTCTTT. Encoded protein: CSASRDLNTEAFF. The V and J genes are TRBV29-1 and TRBJ1-1; a weak D match, TRBD1 (5 bases). Germline CDR1 and CDR2: SQVTM and ANQGSEA. V was cut by 7 bases and J by 0 bases, with 12 bases left in between. The CDR3 sequence is 13 residues long.